A selection of T cell receptor beta chains follows, all from one sample in a study of Ad26.COV2.S vaccination and SARS-CoV-2 variants. Clones were sequenced by immunoSEQ multiplex PCR, and TCRdb holds only the in-frame ones, with some missing. The sample lists approximately 400,000 clones, about 83% seen once, with around 7.3% in the top ten. The sample was peripheral blood, taken in a trial of Ad26.COV2.S vaccine versus placebo. Receptor source: a person aged 18-65 years who received the Ad26.COV2.S COVID-19 vaccine or a placebo. CDR3s leave out the opening cysteine and the closing phenylalanine or tryptophan. Clone size is given for some rows only: seen once, a few or many times, or a class if the clone is expanded.

TRBV29-1	TRBJ2-5	few	SARTGGDPQY
TRBV18	TRBJ2-5	NA	ASSPSLGTGQETQY
TRBV15	TRBJ1-1	NA	ATSRDYLNTEAF
TRBV9	TRBJ1-6	NA	ASSVRGGKNSPLH
TRBV28	TRBJ2-7	NA	ASSLEAGWGFEEQY
TRBV27	TRBJ2-7	NA	ASSPLGLASEQY
TRBV2	TRBJ2-5	NA	ASSDVLAGKETQY
TRBV5-1	TRBJ2-5	NA	ASIGQLQETQY
TRBV24-1	TRBJ2-5	NA	ATRGTGKETQY
TRBV28	TRBJ2-7	NA	ASSLRGDEQY
TRBV6-8	TRBJ2-1	NA	ASSPSTSLQF
TRBV28	TRBJ1-5	NA	ASGWAQGSNQPQH
TRBV9	TRBJ2-6	NA	ASSVRTADSGANVLT
TRBV6-4	TRBJ1-1	few	ASREVYPNTEAF
TRBV7-3	TRBJ1-2	NA	ASSPPNLRGRRGGYT
TRBV21-1	TRBJ2-7	few	ASAPGLAGRTAGGEQY
TRBV12-5	TRBJ2-1	NA	ASGWAWGGLNEQF
TRBV10-3	TRBJ1-5	NA	AIRDRGPAQPQH
TRBV5-1	TRBJ2-3	NA	ASSLFLAGGEDTQY
TRBV1	TRBJ2-7	NA	TSSGKRRYEQY
TRBV5-5	TRBJ1-1	once	ASSLSSLNTEAF
TRBV7-2	TRBJ1-1	NA	ASSSDRGRTEAF
TRBV5-1	TRBJ2-7	few	ASSSGRSSYEQY
TRBV5-6	TRBJ1-2	NA	ASRRRGQLYGYT
TRBV6-5	TRBJ2-7	NA	ASGRGKDHEQY
TRBV19	TRBJ1-4	NA	ASSSLHATNEKLF
TRBV18	TRBJ2-7	NA	ASSGLAAGEQY
TRBV7-8	TRBJ2-1	NA	ASSLALAGGSYNEQF
TRBV5-1	TRBJ2-5	NA	ASSLAMVGLQETQY
TRBV4-2	TRBJ2-5	NA	ASSQPGQETQY
TRBV10-3	TRBJ2-7	NA	AISEFIYEQY
TRBV6-5	TRBJ2-1	NA	ASSYGGGRYNEQF
TRBV5-1	TRBJ1-1	NA	ASSSGLRDTEAF
TRBV5-1	TRBJ1-6	few	ASPGGRSWSPLH
TRBV5-8	TRBJ1-1	NA	ASSLGGQYHLMNTEAF
TRBV12-3/TRBV12-4	TRBJ2-2	few	ASSLLNTGELF
TRBV27	TRBJ1-2	NA	ASSSHSTGVDYGYT
TRBV6-5	TRBJ1-4	NA	ASSKKGWRDEKLF
TRBV7-2	TRBJ2-1	NA	ASSPLLGRGSYNEQF